This is a list of T cell receptor beta chains from one sample in a study of T cells in Graves' hyperthyroidism and ophthalmopathy. One entry per CDR3 protein results from TCRdb running MiXCR on the multiplex PCR reads. The sample carries some 500,000 distinct CDR3 sequences, under 15% recorded once. Sequencing was done on a sample of blood. Receptors originate from a young woman with Graves' hyperthyroidism. The CDR3 runs from the conserved cysteine through the conserved F or W. A D gene is named only where the DNA matches it firmly. The size entry is marked missing in some rows and otherwise reads once, few, many or a size class.

>.|TRBV11-2|many|TRBJ2-5
TGTGCCAGCAGCTTATGGTCAGAGACCCAGTACTTC
CASSLWSETQYF
>.|TRBV6-1|few|TRBJ1-3
TGTGCCAGCGGGAAGGGCCGCTCTGGAAACACCATATATTTT
CASGKGRSGNTIYF
>.|TRBV19|many|TRBJ2-1
TGTGCCAGTAGTAGGGCAAGGGATGAGCAGTTCTTC
CASSRARDEQFF
>.|TRBV7-9|.|TRBJ2-6
TGTGCCAGCAGCTTAGTTAGCCTCTCTGGGGCCAACGTCCTGACTTTC
CASSLVSLSGANVLTF
>.|TRBV3-1|many|TRBJ1-1
TGTGCCAGCAGCCAAGATGGGTTAGCTTTCTTT
CASSQDGLAFF
>.|TRBV15|.|TRBJ2-3
TGTGCCACCAGCAGATCCCTGACAGAACCCCATACGCAGTATTTT
CATSRSLTEPHTQYF
>.|TRBV12-3/TRBV12-4|many|TRBJ2-1
TGTGCCAGTAGCAGGGGCAGGAGCTCCTACAATGAGCAGTTCTTC
CASSRGRSSYNEQFF
>.|TRBV12-3/TRBV12-4|many|TRBJ1-5
TGTGCCAGCAGTTTAACAGGGACCAATCAGCCCCAGCATTTT
CASSLTGTNQPQHF
>.|TRBV20-1|.|TRBJ1-5
TGCAGTGTTGGGGATTTTAATCAGCCCCAGCATTTT
CSVGDFNQPQHF
>TRBD1|TRBV10-1|.|TRBJ1-1
TGCGCCAGCAGCGACAGGGGCTTCGGGGACACTGAAGCTTTCTTT
CASSDRGFGDTEAFF
>TRBD1|TRBV27|many|TRBJ1-5
TGTGCCAGCAGTTCGGACAGGGGGGACCCTTATAGCAATCAGCCCCAGCATTTT
CASSSDRGDPYSNQPQHF
>TRBD2|TRBV7-9|many|TRBJ2-1
TGTGCCAGCAGTCCGGACACTCTAGCGGGGAGATACAATGAGCAGTTCTTC
CASSPDTLAGRYNEQFF
>.|TRBV7-2|once|TRBJ2-1
TGTGCCAGCAGCCATAGCTTTAGGTCCTACAATGAGCAGTTCTTC
CASSHSFRSYNEQFF
>.|TRBV7-2|many|TRBJ2-3
TGTGCCAGCAGCTTAGGGGTCAGAACGAGGGATACGCAGTATTTT
CASSLGVRTRDTQYF
>.|TRBV9|.|TRBJ1-1
TGTGCCAGCAGCGTAGTGAAGGGAGGCACTGAAGCTTTCTTT
CASSVVKGGTEAFF
>TRBD2|TRBV5-1|many|TRBJ2-7
TGCGCCAGCAGCCGGGGGGACGGCGGAGGAGAGCAGTACTTC
CASSRGDGGGEQYF
>.|TRBV27|many|TRBJ2-7
TGTGCCAGCAGTTTAGGGGGGATTCAGGGGCAGTACTTC
CASSLGGIQGQYF
>TRBD1|TRBV24-1|many|TRBJ2-1
TGTGCCACCAGTGCCTCCGACAGGGTCCCTTGGTACAATGAGCAGTTCTTC
CATSASDRVPWYNEQFF
>TRBD1|TRBV5-1|many|TRBJ1-2
TGCGCCAGCAGCCTCAGACAGGGATCGGAAGGCTACACCTTC
CASSLRQGSEGYTF
>.|TRBV6-1|many|TRBJ1-4
TGTGCCAGCAGTGAAGCGGGAGGTCTAGGTGAAAAACTGTTTTTT
CASSEAGGLGEKLFF
>.|TRBV6-4|few|TRBJ1-1
TGTGCCAGCAGTGACTCGTCGAACACTGAAGCTTTCTTT
CASSDSSNTEAFF
>TRBD1|TRBV30|few|TRBJ1-4
TGTGCCTGGAGTACTCCGGGACAGGGGGCTGAAAAACTGTTTTTT
CAWSTPGQGAEKLFF
>TRBD1|TRBV27|many|TRBJ2-2
TGTGCCAGCACCCTGGACAGGGAGACCGGGGAGCTGTTTTTT
CASTLDRETGELFF
>.|TRBV19|.|TRBJ2-2
TGTGCCAGTAGTATACAGGAGTACACCGGGGAGCTGTTTTTT
CASSIQEYTGELFF
>.|TRBV11-3|many|TRBJ2-3
TGTGCCAGCAGTAAAAAAATGCGCTCAGATACGCAGTATTTT
CASSKKMRSDTQYF
>.|TRBV7-3|many|TRBJ2-3
TGTGCCAGCAGCAGCCAAGACACAGATACGCAGTATTTT
CASSSQDTDTQYF
>TRBD1|TRBV3-1|many|TRBJ1-3
TGTGCCAGCAGCCAAGCAGGCGGGACAGGGGTGAACACCATATATTTT
CASSQAGGTGVNTIYF